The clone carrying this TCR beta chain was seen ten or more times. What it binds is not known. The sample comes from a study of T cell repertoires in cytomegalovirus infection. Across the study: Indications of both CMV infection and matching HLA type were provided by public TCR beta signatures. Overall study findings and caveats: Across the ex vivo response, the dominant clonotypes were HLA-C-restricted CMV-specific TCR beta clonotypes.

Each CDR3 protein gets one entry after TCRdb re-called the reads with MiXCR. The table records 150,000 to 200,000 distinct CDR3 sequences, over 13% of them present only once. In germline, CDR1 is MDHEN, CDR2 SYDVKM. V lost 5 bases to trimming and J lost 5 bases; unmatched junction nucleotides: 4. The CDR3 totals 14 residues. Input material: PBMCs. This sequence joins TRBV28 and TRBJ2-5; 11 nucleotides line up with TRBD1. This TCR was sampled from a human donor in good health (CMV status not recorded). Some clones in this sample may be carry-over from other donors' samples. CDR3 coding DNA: TGTGCCAGCAGTAGGACAGGGGGCGCGGAGACCCAGTACTTC. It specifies CASSRTGGAETQYF.